This T cell receptor (beta chain) was sequenced in a study of blood T cell repertoires in COVID-19. Whole-study context: The United States, Italy and Spain were the sources of the acute and convalescent COVID-19 samples. From T cells, B-cell-depleted T cells, or PBMCs came the material, which was cDNA or gDNA.

Germline V gene data show CDR1 as MNHEY and CDR2 as SVGAGI. The V segment lost 4 bases and the J segment 1 base; nucleotides outside the gene matches: 9. CDR3 length equals 16 residues. Using immunoSEQ multiplex PCR, the repertoire was profiled, and TCRdb retains in-frame clones only, with some absent. In the table there are about 120,000 clones, around 89% of which are singletons. This chain joins TRBV6-5 and TRBJ2-7; 8 nucleotides line up with TRBD2. The sequencing sample was made of peripheral blood. The TCR originated in a woman between 55 and 75 years old with COVID-19, enrolled during active disease. The CDR3 DNA follows: TGTGCCAGCAGTTTGGGACTAGGATCAGTGTCCTACGAGCAGTACTTC. This translates into CASSLGLGSVSYEQYF.